Following are 20 T cell receptor beta chains from one sample sequenced in a study of T cell repertoires in cytomegalovirus infection. TCRdb re-derived calls from the reads in MiXCR, one entry per CDR3 protein. This sample has fewer than 1,000,000 distinct CDR3 sequences, with approximately 31% found just once. Their target antigens are unknown. The source material was cultured CD8+ T cells from PBMCs, sampled from culture after CMV antigen stimulation. These receptors originate from a human donor in good health (CMV status not recorded). Some clones in this sample may be carry-over from other donors' samples.

As to this clonotype: A much more abundant neighbour one base away suggests this may be a read error. This chain connects TRBV7-6 to TRBJ2-2; possibly TRBD1 or TRBD2 for D (5 bases each). This CDR3 is built from 16 residues. V shed 5 bases and J shed 5 bases, with 18 bases lying between them. The germline V gene has CDR1 SGHVS and CDR2 FNYEAQ. DNA for the CDR3: TGTGCCAGCAGCCTCTCCGGGACCACGAGGACCGGGGAGCTGTTTTTT. Protein: CASSLSGTTRTGELFF. The full variable domain, with the rest looked up from reference TRBV7-6 and TRBJ2-2, is GAGVSQSPRYKVTKRGQDVALRCDPISGHVSLYWYRQALGQGPEFLTYFNYEAQQDKSGLPNDRFSAERPEGSISTLTIQRTEQRDSAMYRCASSLSGTTRTGELFFGEGSRLTVL.

The J gene is TRBJ1-1, the V gene TRBV7-3, with TRBD1 as a possible D gene (6 bases). Trimming cost V 2 bases and J 5 bases, with 15 bases left between them. Germline loops: CDR1 SGHTA, CDR2 FQGTGA. The CDR3 runs 15 residues. The CDR3 spells CASSLVGGRWTEAFF. The CDR3 DNA reads TGTGCCAGCAGCTTAGTGGGGGGGCGCTGGACTGAAGCTTTCTTT.

As concerns this clonotype: This may arise from a read error, as a much more abundant clone is one base away. The chain uses TRBV28 and TRBJ2-2; TRBD2 might be the D (6 bases). CDR3 length: 12 amino acids. Germline CDR1 MDHEN, CDR2 SYDVKM. V lost 6 bases and J lost 7, with 9 bases in between. The CDR3: CASRRGVGELFF. In DNA form, the CDR3 reads TGTGCCAGCAGGCGGGGCGTCGGGGAGCTGTTTTTT.

The chain is built from TRBV19 and TRBJ2-1; 9 positions match TRBD2. V dropped 3 bases and J dropped 7; count of bases not matched to a gene: 19. The CDR3 runs 19 residues. Germline assignment: CDR1 LNHDA and CDR2 SQIVND (reference sequence). DNA for the CDR3: TGTGCCAGTAGTATCCACTACCCCCTCCTAGCGGGGACGGGGAATGAGCAGTTCTTC. Its protein product is CASSIHYPLLAGTGNEQFF. Together with reference TRBV19 and TRBJ2-1, the CDR3 gives the full variable domain: DGGITQSPKYLFRKEGQNVTLSCEQNLNHDAMYWYRQDPGQGLRLIYYSQIVNDFQKGDIAEGYSVSREKKESFPLTVTSAQKNPTAFYLCASSIHYPLLAGTGNEQFFGPGTRLTVL.

This clonotype is categorized as medium-sized (0.01 to 0.1%). The CDR3 nucleotides read TGTGCCAGCAGCTTAGGGTCAGGGGGAGGCACTGAAGCTTTCTTT. It is translated as CASSLGSGGGTEAFF. The chain recombines TRBV7-9 with TRBJ1-1; 7 bases align to TRBD1. Per germline, CDR1 SEHNR and CDR2 FQNEAQ (reference sequence). J gave up 4 bases and V 1 base, and 6 bases lay outside the gene matches. The length of the CDR3 is 15 residues.

With respect to this clonotype: This may come from a read error, since a much larger clone is one base off. This chain connects TRBV6-6 to TRBJ2-7; TRBD2 is a possible D gene (5 bases). CDR3 length equals 16 residues. Germline CDR1 is MNHNY and CDR2 is SVGAGI (reference sequence). V was clipped by 10 bases and J by 6 bases, with 28 bases between them. In DNA form, the CDR3 reads TGTGCCAACACCCTACCCCTCTTCAGCGCAGGAGGCGAGCAGTACGTC. This translates into CANTLPLFSAGGEQYV.

Notes on this clonotype: The CDR3 ends on some other residue instead of the conserved phenylalanine or tryptophan, so this is likely a read error. The gene calls are TRBV20-1 and TRBJ2-7, with 7 bases matching TRBD1. Germline values: CDR1 DFQATT, CDR2 SNEGSKA (reference sequence). Trimming at V came to 6 bases and at J to 4 bases, leaving 6 bases not matched to a gene. CDR3 length equals 12 residues. The DNA for the CDR3 is TGCAGTGCAAAAGAACAGGGGTACGAGCAGTACTAC. Its translation: CSAKEQGYEQYY.

This clonotype was counted a few times. The gene calls are TRBV10-3 and TRBJ1-2; D gene uncertain. The V and J ends lost 6 bases and 2 bases respectively, with 4 bases between them. The CDR3 is 11 residues long. Germline V CDR1 and CDR2: ENHRY, SYGVKD. CDR3 region: CAIRDNYGYTF. CDR3 coding DNA: TGTGCCATCAGGGACAACTATGGCTACACCTTC.

The rearrangement joins TRBV27 to TRBJ2-2; a possible D gene is TRBD2 (5 bases). This CDR3 spans 15 amino acids. Germline CDR1 and CDR2: MNHEY and SMNVEV (reference sequence). Trimming took 0 bases from V and 5 from J, leaving 10 bases between them. The DNA for the CDR3 is TGTGCCAGCAGTTTATCAGCTAGCTTTACCGGGGAGCTGTTTTTT. This codes for CASSLSASFTGELFF.

This clonotype was counted only a few times. The chain couples TRBV7-6 to TRBJ2-7; no firm D call. Trimming pared 2 bases from V and 2 bases from J, leaving 7 bases between. Germline CDR1 SGHVS, CDR2 FNYEAQ. The CDR3 sequence is 13 residues long. In nucleotides, the CDR3 is TGTGCCAGCAGCTTACGGCAGACCTACGAGCAGTACTTC. Encoded protein: CASSLRQTYEQYF.

CDR3 DNA: TGTGCCAGCAGTTACTCGGGGGACAGGGGGCTTGACACTGAAGCTTTCTTT. The encoded protein is CASSYSGDRGLDTEAFF. This chain uses TRBV6-5 with TRBJ1-1; 12 bases map to TRBD1. Germline V CDR1 and CDR2: MNHEY, SVGAGI. This CDR3 contains 17 residues. V dropped 0 bases and J dropped 3; count of bases not matched to a gene: 5.

This rearrangement joins TRBV6-5 to TRBJ2-1; 7 positions match TRBD1. The V and J ends lost 0 bases and 1 base, in that order; junction bases with no gene match: 9. CDR1 and CDR2 from the germline V gene are MNHEY and SVGAGI. The CDR3 is 18 residues long. In DNA, the CDR3 is TGTGCCAGCAGTTACTCGGGCCGGACAGGTGTATCCTACAATGAGCAGTTCTTC. Amino acid sequence: CASSYSGRTGVSYNEQFF.

This clonotype was seen more than once but under ten times. The chain uses TRBV7-2 and TRBJ2-1; tentative D call: TRBD1 (6 bases). The CDR3 covers 15 residues. The V gene lost 6 bases and the J gene lost 1 base, with 13 bases spanning the gap. The germline V gene encodes CDR1 SGHTA and CDR2 FQGNSA. The CDR3 region is CASRRDTRSYNEQFF. Written as DNA, the CDR3 is TGTGCCAGCAGACGGGACACCCGTTCCTACAATGAGCAGTTCTTC.

The J gene is TRBJ1-2, the V gene TRBV7-3; D remains ambiguous. Germline-derived CDR1 and CDR2 are SGHTA and FQGTGA. This CDR3 spans 15 amino acids. V was shortened by 2 bases and J by 7 bases, with 17 bases between the two germline ends. CDR3 nucleotides: TGTGCCAGCAGCTTAGGGCGTGACCCATTGGGTGGCTACACCTTC. Translated, it gives CASSLGRDPLGGYTF.

The rearrangement joins TRBV15 to TRBJ2-3; weak D call: TRBD2 (6 bases). V lost 0 bases and J 8 bases, leaving 18 bases between the germline ends. Germline V lookup: CDR1 LNHNV, CDR2 YYDKDF (reference sequence). This CDR3 region has 16 residues. The DNA for the CDR3 is TGTGCCACCAGCAGAGAACTAGCCGATATGTTGGGTACGCAGTATTTT. Translating gives CATSRELADMLGTQYF.

The chain employs TRBV12-5 and TRBJ1-2; possibly TRBD1 for D (6 bases). The germline CDR1 and CDR2 sequences are LGHNT and FRNRAP. V lost 0 bases, J lost 1 base, and 18 bases lay in between. CDR3 length: 18 amino acids. The CDR3 loop is CASGLVQGRETFNYGYTF. Written as DNA, the CDR3 is TGTGCTAGTGGTTTGGTACAGGGCAGGGAGACGTTTAACTATGGCTACACCTTC. Variable domain in full (rest from reference TRBV12-5 and TRBJ1-2): DARVTQTPRHKVTEMGQEVTMRCQPILGHNTVFWYRQTMMQGLELLAYFRNRAPLDDSGMPKDRFSAEMPDATLATLKIQPSEPRDSAVYFCASGLVQGRETFNYGYTFGSGTRLTVV.

This clonotype showed up just a few times. The CDR3 DNA reads TGTGCCAGCAGCTTAGTTCTCTACAGGGAGGATCAGCCCCAGCATTTT. Its protein is CASSLVLYREDQPQHF. This chain joins TRBV7-8 and TRBJ1-5, with D perhaps matching TRBD1 (6 bases). The CDR3 is 16 amino acids. CDR1 and CDR2 (germline): SGHVS, FQNEAQ. V lost 1 base and J 5 bases, leaving 15 bases between the germline ends.

This chain joins TRBV4-1 and TRBJ2-1; 9 bases map to TRBD2. V dropped 0 bases and J dropped 10; count of bases not matched to a gene: 13. This CDR3 contains 17 residues. Per germline, CDR1 MGHRA and CDR2 YSYEKL. Here the CDR3 DNA reads TGCGCCAGCAGCCAAGATGTGGTAGCGGGGGACCGAAACGAGCAGTTCTTC. Protein: CASSQDVVAGDRNEQFF.

At least ten counts were recorded for this clonotype. The V and J genes are TRBV7-9 and TRBJ2-4; 7 bases are shared with TRBD2. The trim removed 4 bases at V and 14 bases at J, leaving 8 bases unmatched. The CDR3 is 12 amino acids. CDR1 and CDR2 from the germline V gene are SEHNR and FQNEAQ (reference sequence). CDR3 bases: TGTGCCAGCAGCTCCCAACCAACTAGCGAGTACTTC. Amino acids: CASSSQPTSEYF. Drawing the rest from reference TRBV7-9 and TRBJ2-4, the complete variable domain is DTGVSQNPRHKITKRGQNVTFRCDPISEHNRLYWYRQTLGQGPEFLTYFQNEAQLEKSRLLSDRFSAERPKGSFSTLEIQRTEQGDSAMYLCASSSQPTSEYFGAGTRLSVL.

This clonotype was observed once. The chain joins TRBV27 to TRBJ1-4, with D tentatively TRBD1 (6 bases). V was trimmed by 6 bases and J by 4 bases, leaving 15 bases between them. Germline-derived CDR1 and CDR2 are MNHEY and SMNVEV (reference sequence). The CDR3 has 15 residues. CDR3 nucleotide sequence: TGTGCCAGCAGCTCGCAACAGGGTTATAATGAAAAACTGTTTTTT. Encoded protein: CASSSQQGYNEKLFF.